The 13 T cell receptor beta chains below were found in one sample sequenced in a study of Ad26.COV2.S vaccination and SARS-CoV-2 variants. Treatment defined: 15 to 20 received Ad26.COV2.S at low or high dose, single or two shots; 5 received placebo; per-sample allocation not given. The investigators took samples on day 63 after the first vaccine or placebo injection. Method: immunoSEQ multiplex PCR; TCRdb's copy keeps in-frame clones and lacks some. Among roughly 350,000 clones listed, approximately 90% were seen once. The sequenced sample was peripheral blood, obtained in a trial of Ad26.COV2.S vaccine versus placebo. The receptors originated from a person aged 18 to 59 who received the Ad26.COV2.S COVID-19 vaccine or a placebo.

The J gene is TRBJ2-7, the V gene TRBV2, with TRBD1 matching over 9 bases. V lost 8 bases, J lost 4 bases, and 3 bases stayed unmatched. Germline CDR1 is SNHLY and CDR2 is FYNNEI. The CDR3 sequence is 12 residues long. The DNA for the CDR3 is TGTGCCAGCGGACAGGGGAATTACGAGCAGTACTTC. This codes for CASGQGNYEQYF.

The chain is built from TRBV10-3 and TRBJ2-1; no reliable D call. V lost 2 bases and J 6 bases, leaving 2 bases between the germline ends. Per the germline V gene, CDR1 is ENHRY and CDR2 is SYGVKD. The CDR3 runs 11 residues. The CDR3 nucleotides are TGTGCCATCAGTGAGGGCAATGAGCAGTTCTTC. Amino acid sequence: CAISEGNEQFF.

The chain employs TRBV29-1 and TRBJ2-7; a weak D match, TRBD2 (6 bases). The V gene lost 8 bases and the J gene lost 5 bases, with 19 bases spanning the gap. CDR1 and CDR2 from the germline V gene are SQVTM and ANQGSEA. This CDR3 has 13 residues. This CDR3 is CSPGGVGSHEQYF. The CDR3 nucleotides are TGCAGCCCTGGAGGGGTAGGGTCCCACGAGCAGTACTTC.

The gene calls are TRBV19 and TRBJ2-1; unclear D gene. Germline V gene sequence: CDR1 LNHDA, CDR2 SQIVND (reference sequence). The CDR3 is 15 residues long. Trimming removed 3 bases at V and 0 bases at J, with 9 bases between. CDR3 nucleotide sequence: TGTGCCAGTAGTATTGGTCCACACTCCTACAATGAGCAGTTCTTC. Translation gives CASSIGPHSYNEQFF. Drawing the rest from reference TRBV19 and TRBJ2-1, the complete variable domain is DGGITQSPKYLFRKEGQNVTLSCEQNLNHDAMYWYRQDPGQGLRLIYYSQIVNDFQKGDIAEGYSVSREKKESFPLTVTSAQKNPTAFYLCASSIGPHSYNEQFFGPGTRLTVL.

CDR3 nucleotides: TGTGCCAGCAAGGTGGGCAGTTCCAACTATGGCTACACCTTC. It is translated as CASKVGSSNYGYTF. The V gene is TRBV28, the J gene TRBJ1-2; D gene unclear. With 7 bases removed from V and 2 bases from J, the gap between germline ends came to 14 bases. The germline gives CDR1 MDHEN, CDR2 SYDVKM. This CDR3 contains 14 residues.

This chain joins TRBV5-1 and TRBJ1-4; D gene unclear. The CDR3 runs to 14 residues. In germline, CDR1 is SGHRS, CDR2 YFSETQ. V shed 3 bases and J shed 8 bases, with 14 bases lying between them. Written as DNA, the CDR3 is TGCGCCAGCAGCTCTGGGGAACGGGTGGAAAAACTGTTTTTT. This codes for CASSSGERVEKLFF. The full variable domain, with the rest looked up from reference TRBV5-1 and TRBJ1-4, is KAGVTQTPRYLIKTRGQQVTLSCSPISGHRSVSWYQQTPGQGLQFLFEYFSETQRNKGNFPGRFSGRQFSNSRSEMNVSTLELGDSALYLCASSSGERVEKLFFGSGTQLSVL.

In its sample, this clone was seen once. This chain connects TRBV7-2 to TRBJ1-1; tentatively, D is TRBD1 (5 bases). The germline V gene has CDR1 SGHTA and CDR2 FQGNSA. This CDR3 is built from 16 residues. V shed 7 bases and J shed 3 bases, with 21 bases lying between them. CDR3: CASTRNPGRGDTEAFF. The CDR3 DNA reads as TGTGCCAGCACTCGAAACCCGGGGAGGGGAGACACTGAAGCTTTCTTT.

This clone has a handful of counts. The chain carries TRBV9 and TRBJ2-3; 8 positions agree with TRBD2. This CDR3 contains 17 residues. Germline V gene sequence: CDR1 SGDLS, CDR2 YYNGEE. J gave up 1 base and V 0 bases, and 7 bases lay outside the gene matches. The CDR3 loop is CASSVATGGARTDTQYF. The CDR3 region has the DNA TGTGCCAGCAGCGTAGCTACCGGGGGGGCCCGCACAGATACGCAGTATTTT.

This sequence joins TRBV7-2 and TRBJ1-2; D not certain. Trimming removed 0 bases from V and 0 bases from J, with 5 bases in between. The CDR3 is 14 residues long. CDR1 and CDR2 (germline): SGHTA, FQGNSA. CDR3 loop: CASSLAEANYGYTF. In nucleotides, the CDR3 is TGTGCCAGCAGCTTAGCGGAAGCTAACTATGGCTACACCTTC.

V is TRBV4-2 and J is TRBJ1-3, with TRBD1 matching over 7 bases. V shed 2 bases, J shed 0 bases, and the junction held 4 bases outside the gene matches. Germline V lookup: CDR1 LGHNA, CDR2 YNFKEQ. The CDR3 length is 16 residues. The chain's CDR3 is CASSQLRTGSGNTIYF. CDR3 DNA: TGTGCCAGCAGCCAATTGCGGACAGGCTCTGGAAACACCATATATTTT.

The chain has TRBV5-1 and TRBJ2-3; 10 positions match TRBD1. J was trimmed by 5 bases and V by 0 bases; bases with no gene match: 9. In germline, CDR1 is SGHRS, CDR2 YFSETQ. The CDR3 runs to 17 residues. CDR3 sequence reads: CASSLAGTGDLQDTQYF. The CDR3 region has the DNA TGCGCCAGCAGCTTGGCCGGGACAGGGGATTTACAAGATACGCAGTATTTT.

The chain joins TRBV5-1 to TRBJ2-7; the D gene is possibly TRBD1 (6 bases). The CDR3 has 14 amino acids. CDR1 is SGHRS and CDR2 is YFSETQ in the germline V gene. Trimming removed 5 bases at V and 2 bases at J, with 14 bases between. This chain's CDR3 is CASRPQGTPYEQYF. The CDR3 DNA is TGCGCCAGCAGACCACAGGGTACCCCCTACGAGCAGTACTTC.

This chain joins TRBV5-1 and TRBJ2-3; 7 nucleotides line up with TRBD2. This CDR3 has 15 residues. V shed 4 bases, J shed 2 bases, and the junction held 7 bases outside the gene matches. Germline V CDR1 and CDR2: SGHRS, YFSETQ. The chain's CDR3 is CASSPRSGTTDTQYF. CDR3 in DNA: TGCGCCAGCAGCCCACGGAGCGGGACCACAGATACGCAGTATTTT.